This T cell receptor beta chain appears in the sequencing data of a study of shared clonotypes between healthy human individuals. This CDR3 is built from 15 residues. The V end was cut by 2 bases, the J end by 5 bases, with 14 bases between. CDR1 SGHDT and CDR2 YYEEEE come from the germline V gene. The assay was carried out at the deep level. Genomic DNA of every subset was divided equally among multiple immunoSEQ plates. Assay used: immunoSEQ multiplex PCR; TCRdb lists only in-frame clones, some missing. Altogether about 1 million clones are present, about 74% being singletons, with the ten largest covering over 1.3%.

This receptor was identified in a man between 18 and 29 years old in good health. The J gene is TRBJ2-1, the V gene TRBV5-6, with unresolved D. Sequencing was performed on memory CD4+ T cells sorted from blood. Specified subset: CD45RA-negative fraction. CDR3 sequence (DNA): TGTGCCAGCAGCTTACTACGGTCAGGAAACAATGAGCAGTTCTTC. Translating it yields CASSLLRSGNNEQFF.